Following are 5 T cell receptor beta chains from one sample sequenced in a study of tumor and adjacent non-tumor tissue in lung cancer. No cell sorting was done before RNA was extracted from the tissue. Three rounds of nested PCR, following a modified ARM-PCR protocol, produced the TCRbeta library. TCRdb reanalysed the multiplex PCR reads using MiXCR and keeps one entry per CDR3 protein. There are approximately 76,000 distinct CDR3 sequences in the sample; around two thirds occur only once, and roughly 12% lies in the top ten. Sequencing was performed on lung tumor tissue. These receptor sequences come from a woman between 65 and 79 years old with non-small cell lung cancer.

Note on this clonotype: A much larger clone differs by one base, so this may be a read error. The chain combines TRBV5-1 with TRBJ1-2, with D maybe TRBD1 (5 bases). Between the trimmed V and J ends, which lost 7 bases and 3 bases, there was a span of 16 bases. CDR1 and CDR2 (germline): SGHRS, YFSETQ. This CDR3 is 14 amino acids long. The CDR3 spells CASCSSPRDYGYTF. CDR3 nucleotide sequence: TGCGCCAGCTGCTCCTCCCCCAGGGACTATGGCTACACCTTC. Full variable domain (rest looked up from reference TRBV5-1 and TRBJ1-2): KAGVTQTPRYLIKTRGQQVTLSCSPISGHRSVSWYQQTPGQGLQFLFEYFSETQRNKGNFPGRFSGRQFSNSRSEMNVSTLELGDSALYLCASCSSPRDYGYTFGSGTRLTVV.

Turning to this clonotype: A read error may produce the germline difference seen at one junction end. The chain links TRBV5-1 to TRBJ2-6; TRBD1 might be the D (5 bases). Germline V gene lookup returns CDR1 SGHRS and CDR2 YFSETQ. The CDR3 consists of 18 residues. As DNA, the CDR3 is TGCGCCAGCAGCTTGGATAGTGCTATGAGCTCTGGGGCCAACGTCCTGAGTTTC. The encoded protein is CASSLDSAMSSGANVLSF.

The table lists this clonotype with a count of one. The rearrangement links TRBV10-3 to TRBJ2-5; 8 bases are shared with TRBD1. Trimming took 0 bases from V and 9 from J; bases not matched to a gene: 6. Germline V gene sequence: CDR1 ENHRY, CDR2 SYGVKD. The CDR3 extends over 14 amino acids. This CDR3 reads CAISESVQGVAQYF. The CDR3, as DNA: TGTGCCATCAGTGAGTCAGTACAGGGGGTGGCCCAGTACTTC.

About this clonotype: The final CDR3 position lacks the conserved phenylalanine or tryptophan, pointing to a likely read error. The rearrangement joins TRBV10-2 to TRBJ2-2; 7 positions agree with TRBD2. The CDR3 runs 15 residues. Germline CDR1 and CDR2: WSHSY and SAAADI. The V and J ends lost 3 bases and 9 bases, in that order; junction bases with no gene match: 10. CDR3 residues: CASSERTSYIRELFL. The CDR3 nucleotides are TGCGCCAGCAGTGAACGGACTAGTTACATCAGGGAGCTGTTTCTT.

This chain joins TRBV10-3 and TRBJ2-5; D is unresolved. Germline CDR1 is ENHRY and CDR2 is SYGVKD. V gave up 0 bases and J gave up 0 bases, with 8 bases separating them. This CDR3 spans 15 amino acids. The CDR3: CAISESNGDQETQYF. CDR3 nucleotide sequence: TGTGCCATCAGTGAGTCGAATGGGGACCAAGAGACCCAGTACTTC.